This T cell receptor (beta chain) was sequenced during a study of shared clonotypes between healthy human individuals. The CDR3 is made up of 16 amino acids. The V gene's germline CDR1 is SGHTA and CDR2 FQGNSA. After removal of 2 bases from V and 7 bases from J, the junction contained 13 bases not matched to a gene. Libraries were prepared by immunoSEQ multiplex PCR; TCRdb keeps only in-frame clonotypes and omits some of them. This sample has hundreds of thousands of clones, with 76% found just once. Sequencing was done on a sample of PBMCs. The chain couples TRBV7-2 to TRBJ1-2; TRBD1 aligns across 7 bases. The TCR was taken from a middle-aged woman in good health. Some clones in this sample may be carry-over from other donors' samples. Written as DNA, the CDR3 is TGTGCCAGCAGCTTACGTGGGACAGCTTTTTACGGTGGCTACACCTTC. It specifies CASSLRGTAFYGGYTF.